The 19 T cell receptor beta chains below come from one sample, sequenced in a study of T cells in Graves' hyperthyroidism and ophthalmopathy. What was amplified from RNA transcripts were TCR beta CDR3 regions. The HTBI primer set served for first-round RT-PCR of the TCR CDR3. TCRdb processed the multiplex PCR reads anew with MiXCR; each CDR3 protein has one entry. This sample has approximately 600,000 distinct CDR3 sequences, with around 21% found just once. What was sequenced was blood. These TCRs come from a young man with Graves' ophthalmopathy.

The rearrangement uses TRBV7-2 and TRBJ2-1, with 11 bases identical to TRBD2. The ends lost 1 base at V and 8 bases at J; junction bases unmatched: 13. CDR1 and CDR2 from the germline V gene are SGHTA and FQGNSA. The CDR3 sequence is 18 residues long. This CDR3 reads CASSLEATGSGRGYEQFF. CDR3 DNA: TGTGCCAGCAGCTTAGAAGCTACCGGTAGCGGGAGGGGTTATGAGCAGTTCTTC.

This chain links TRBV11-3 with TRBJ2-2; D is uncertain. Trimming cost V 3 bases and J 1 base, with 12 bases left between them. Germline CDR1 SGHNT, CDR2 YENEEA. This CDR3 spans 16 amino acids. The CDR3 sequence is CASSFVTGRNTGELFF. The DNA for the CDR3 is TGTGCCAGCAGCTTCGTGACTGGACGGAACACCGGGGAGCTGTTTTTT.

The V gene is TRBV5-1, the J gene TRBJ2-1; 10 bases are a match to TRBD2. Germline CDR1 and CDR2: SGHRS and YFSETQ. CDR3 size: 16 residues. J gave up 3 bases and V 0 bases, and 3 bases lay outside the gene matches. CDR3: CASSLVSSGGYNEQFF. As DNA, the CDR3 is TGCGCCAGCAGCTTGGTGTCTAGCGGGGGCTACAATGAGCAGTTCTTC.

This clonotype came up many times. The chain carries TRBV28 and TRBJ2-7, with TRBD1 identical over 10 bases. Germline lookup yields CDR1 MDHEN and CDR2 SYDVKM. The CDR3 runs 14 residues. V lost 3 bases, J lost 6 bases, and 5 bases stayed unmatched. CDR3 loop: CASSLPGTGAEQYF. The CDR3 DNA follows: TGTGCCAGCAGTTTGCCCGGGACAGGGGCCGAGCAGTACTTC.

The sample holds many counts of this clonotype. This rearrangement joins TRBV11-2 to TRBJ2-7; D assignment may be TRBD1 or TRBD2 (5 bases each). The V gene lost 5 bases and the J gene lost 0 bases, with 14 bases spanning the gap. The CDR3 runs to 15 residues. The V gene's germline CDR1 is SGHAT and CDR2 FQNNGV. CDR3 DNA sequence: TGTGCCAGCAGCAGGGACCCTACCGGCTCCTACGAGCAGTACTTC. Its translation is CASSRDPTGSYEQYF.

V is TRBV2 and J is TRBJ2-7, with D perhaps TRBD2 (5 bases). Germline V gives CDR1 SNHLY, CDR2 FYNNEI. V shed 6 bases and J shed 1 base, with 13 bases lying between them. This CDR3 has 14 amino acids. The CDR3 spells CASRGEGVSYEQYF. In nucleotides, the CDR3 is TGTGCCAGCAGGGGAGAGGGCGTATCCTACGAGCAGTACTTC.

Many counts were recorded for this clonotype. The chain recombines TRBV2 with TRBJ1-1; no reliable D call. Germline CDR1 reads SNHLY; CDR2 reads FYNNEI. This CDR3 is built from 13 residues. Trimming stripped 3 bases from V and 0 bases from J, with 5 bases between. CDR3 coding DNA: TGTGCCAGCAGTGAGACACTGAACACTGAAGCTTTCTTT. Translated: CASSETLNTEAFF.

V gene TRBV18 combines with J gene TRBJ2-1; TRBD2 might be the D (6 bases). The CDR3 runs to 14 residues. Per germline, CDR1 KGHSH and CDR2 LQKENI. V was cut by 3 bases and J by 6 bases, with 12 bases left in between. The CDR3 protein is CASSPGMEGNEQFF. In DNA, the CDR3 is TGTGCCAGCTCACCGGGAATGGAGGGCAATGAGCAGTTCTTC.

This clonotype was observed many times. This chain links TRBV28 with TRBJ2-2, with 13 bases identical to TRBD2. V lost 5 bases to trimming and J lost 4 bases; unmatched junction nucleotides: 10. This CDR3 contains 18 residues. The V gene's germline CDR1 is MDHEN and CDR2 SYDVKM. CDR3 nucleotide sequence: TGTGCCAGCAGTGCGCCACGACTAGCGGGAGGTGTCACCGGGGAGCTGTTTTTT. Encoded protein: CASSAPRLAGGVTGELFF.

The DNA of the CDR3 is TGTGCCAGCAGTTACTATAGGGACAGATCAGAAGCTTTCTTT. This gives the protein CASSYYRDRSEAFF. This chain joins TRBV6-2 or TRBV6-3 and TRBJ1-1; 7 nucleotides match TRBD1. The CDR3 runs to 14 residues. Germline V gene lookup returns CDR1 MNHEY and CDR2 SVGEGT. V was pared by 1 base and J by 8 bases, with 7 bases of the junction left unmatched.

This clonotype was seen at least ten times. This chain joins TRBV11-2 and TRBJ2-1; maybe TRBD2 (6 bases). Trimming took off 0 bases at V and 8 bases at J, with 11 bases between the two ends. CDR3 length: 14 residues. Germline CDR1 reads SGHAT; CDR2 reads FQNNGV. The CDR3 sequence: CASSLERGAHEQFF. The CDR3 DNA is TGTGCCAGCAGCTTAGAGCGCGGGGCCCATGAGCAGTTCTTC.

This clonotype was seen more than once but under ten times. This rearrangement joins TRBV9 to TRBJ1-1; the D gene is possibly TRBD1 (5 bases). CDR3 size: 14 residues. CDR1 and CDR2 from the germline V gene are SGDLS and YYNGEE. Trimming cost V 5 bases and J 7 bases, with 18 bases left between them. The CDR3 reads CASSAVEGAVEAFF. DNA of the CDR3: TGTGCCAGCAGTGCCGTAGAAGGGGCGGTTGAAGCTTTCTTT.

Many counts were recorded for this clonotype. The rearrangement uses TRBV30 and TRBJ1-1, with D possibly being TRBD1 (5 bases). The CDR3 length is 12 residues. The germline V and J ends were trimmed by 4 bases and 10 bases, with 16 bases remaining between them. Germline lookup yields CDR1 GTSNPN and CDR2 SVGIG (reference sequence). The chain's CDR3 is CAWTAGPLPAFF. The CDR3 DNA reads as TGTGCCTGGACGGCAGGGCCCCTGCCAGCTTTCTTT. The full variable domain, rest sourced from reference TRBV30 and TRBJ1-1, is SQTIHQWPATLVQPVGSPLSLECTVEGTSNPNLYWYRQAAGRGLQLLFYSVGIGQISSEVPQNLSASRPQDRQFILSSKKLLLSDSGFYLCAWTAGPLPAFFGQGTRLTVV.

The CDR3 bases are TGTGCCAGCAGTGAAGCGCACTATGGCTACACCTTC. Translation: CASSEAHYGYTF. The chain carries TRBV6-1 and TRBJ1-2; D gene uncertain. CDR3 length: 12 residues. Looked up from germline, CDR1 is MNHNS and CDR2 is SASEGT. Trimming cost V 0 bases and J 3 bases, with 2 bases left between them.

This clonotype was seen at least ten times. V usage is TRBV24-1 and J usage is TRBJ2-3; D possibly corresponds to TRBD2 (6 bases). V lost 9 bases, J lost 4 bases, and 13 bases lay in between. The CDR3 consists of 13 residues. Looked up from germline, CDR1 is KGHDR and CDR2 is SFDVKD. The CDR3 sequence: CATASGVSDTQYF. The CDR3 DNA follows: TGTGCCACCGCGTCGGGAGTGTCAGATACGCAGTATTTT.

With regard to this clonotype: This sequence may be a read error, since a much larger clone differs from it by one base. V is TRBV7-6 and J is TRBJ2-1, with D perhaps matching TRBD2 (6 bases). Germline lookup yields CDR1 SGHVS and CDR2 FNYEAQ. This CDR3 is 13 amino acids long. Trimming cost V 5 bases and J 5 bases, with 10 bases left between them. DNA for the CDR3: TGTGCCAGCAGCGCTCGGGGGAACAATGAGCAGTTCTTC. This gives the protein CASSARGNNEQFF.

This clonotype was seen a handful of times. CDR3 sequence (DNA): TGTGCCAGCAGCTTGGGTGGTACTCTACAAGAGACCCAGTACTTC. Amino acids: CASSLGGTLQETQYF. The V call is TRBV5-6, the J call TRBJ2-5; no clear D. The CDR3 contains 15 residues. The V end was cut by 0 bases, the J end by 2 bases, with 11 bases between. The germline gives CDR1 SGHDT, CDR2 YYEEEE.

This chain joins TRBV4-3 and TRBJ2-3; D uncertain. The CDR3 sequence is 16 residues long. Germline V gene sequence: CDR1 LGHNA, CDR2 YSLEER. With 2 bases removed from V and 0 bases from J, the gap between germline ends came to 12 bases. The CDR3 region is CASSQTIDASTDTQYF. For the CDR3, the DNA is TGCGCCAGCAGCCAAACTATCGACGCTAGCACAGATACGCAGTATTTT.

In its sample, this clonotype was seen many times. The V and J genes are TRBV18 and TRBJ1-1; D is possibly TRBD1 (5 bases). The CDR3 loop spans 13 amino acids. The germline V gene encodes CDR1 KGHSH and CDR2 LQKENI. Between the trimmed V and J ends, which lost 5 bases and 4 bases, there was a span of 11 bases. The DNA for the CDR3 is TGTGCCAGCTCAGTCGTAGACAGCACTGAAGCTTTCTTT. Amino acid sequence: CASSVVDSTEAFF.